Sequencing of this T cell receptor beta chain was carried out in a study of vaccination effects on CD4 cells after COVID-19. Study context: The second dose preceded post-vaccine samples by a median of 72 days.

This clone appeared once. Its matching antigen is unknown. The study, taken as a whole, reports: Late after vaccination, infection- and vaccine-induced clones showed marked clonal contraction.

Expansion of antigen-specific CD4+ T cells with viral peptide pools was carried out by the ViraFEST assay before sequencing. When more than 9 days of culture had elapsed, CD4+ T cells were isolated. Each participant received a vaccine that was either BNT162b2 or mRNA-1273, given as two doses. Nobody among the vaccine recipients had prior SARS-CoV-2 infection (nucleocapsid antibodies were negative). Cultures got half-medium changes with IL-2 on days 3 and 7. Germline assignment: CDR1 SNHLY and CDR2 FYNNEI. V dropped 7 bases and J dropped 3 bases, with 8 bases sitting between them. The CDR3 has 12 residues. Clones were read by immunoSEQ multiplex PCR, and TCRdb kept only the in-frame ones, dropping some. The sample holds some 22,000 clones, roughly 73% seen once.

The chain links TRBV2 to TRBJ2-3, with D unclear. The material sequenced was CD4+ T cells from PBMCs cultured with HCoV-NL63 spike peptides, taken after COVID-19 vaccination. The receptor comes from a human donor who received a COVID-19 vaccine. The CDR3 sequence: CASTQTTDTQYF. The CDR3 region has the DNA TGTGCCAGCACGCAAACTACAGATACGCAGTATTTT.